Following are 21 T cell receptor beta chains from one sample sequenced in a study of T cells in Graves' hyperthyroidism and ophthalmopathy. RNA transcripts provided the source from which TCR beta CDR3 regions were amplified. The HTBI primer set drove a first-round RT-PCR of the TCR CDR3. Via MiXCR, TCRdb re-called the multiplex PCR reads, giving one row per CDR3 protein. In the table there are over 300,000 distinct CDR3 sequences, approximately 15% of which are singletons. The sequenced sample consisted of blood. The receptors here all came from an older woman with Graves' hyperthyroidism.

The sample holds many counts of this clonotype. J is TRBJ2-3 and V is TRBV5-4; D is perhaps TRBD1 or TRBD2 (5 bases each). The CDR3 has 13 amino acids. Trimming stripped 3 bases from V and 7 bases from J, with 12 bases between. CDR1 and CDR2 from the germline V gene are SGHNT and YYREEE (reference sequence). The CDR3 loop reads CASSSGARYTQYF. As DNA, the CDR3 is TGTGCCAGCAGCTCCGGGGCGCGATATACGCAGTATTTT.

The sample holds many counts of this clonotype. V and J are TRBV28 and TRBJ1-5, with TRBD1 identical over 12 bases. Germline lookup yields CDR1 MDHEN and CDR2 SYDVKM. The CDR3 extends over 15 amino acids. V trimming: 5 bases; J trimming: 5 bases; junction bases outside the gene matches: 4. The CDR3 bases are TGTGCCAGCAGTCCCGGGACAGGGGGCTATCAGCCCCAGCATTTT. Its translation: CASSPGTGGYQPQHF.

This clonotype has ten or more counts. V usage is TRBV24-1 and J usage is TRBJ2-7; TRBD2 aligns across 11 bases. The CDR3 is 19 amino acids. The germline V gene encodes CDR1 KGHDR and CDR2 SFDVKD. The J segment lost 2 bases and the V segment lost 3 bases, leaving 14 bases of the junction unmatched. In DNA, the CDR3 is TGTGCCACCAGTGATGGAGAGGTACTAGCGGGAGAAAATGCCTACGAGCAGTACTTC. It encodes CATSDGEVLAGENAYEQYF.

This clonotype has at least ten counts. The chain couples TRBV6-1 to TRBJ2-5, with D tentatively TRBD1 (5 bases). The CDR3 runs 13 residues. CDR1 MNHNS and CDR2 SASEGT come from the germline V gene. Trimming shortened V by 5 bases and J by 5 bases, and 12 bases separated the two germline ends. CDR3 in amino acids: CASSKIGAETQYF. The CDR3 nucleotides read TGTGCCAGCAGTAAGATAGGGGCGGAGACCCAGTACTTC.

This clonotype was counted at least ten times. The chain has TRBV29-1 and TRBJ2-5; 8 bases match TRBD2. CDR3 size: 14 residues. Trimming at V came to 2 bases and at J to 4 bases, leaving 6 bases not matched to a gene. In germline, CDR1 is SQVTM, CDR2 ANQGSEA. The CDR3 bases are TGCAGCGTTGAAAGGGGACTAGAACTAGAGACCCAGTACTTC. Encoded protein: CSVERGLELETQYF.

At least ten counts were recorded for this clonotype. The chain links TRBV24-1 to TRBJ2-5; a weak D match, TRBD2 (6 bases). V was trimmed by 6 bases and J by 4 bases, leaving 14 bases between them. The CDR3 runs 14 residues. Germline assignment: CDR1 KGHDR and CDR2 SFDVKD. CDR3 loop: CATSLGGVGETQYF. DNA for the CDR3: TGTGCCACCAGTCTCGGCGGGGTTGGAGAGACCCAGTACTTC.

The chain links TRBV5-1 to TRBJ2-2, with 9 bases matching TRBD1. Germline V gene lookup returns CDR1 SGHRS and CDR2 YFSETQ. This CDR3 spans 16 amino acids. V was clipped by 4 bases and J by 0 bases; unmatched bases: 4. CDR3 coding DNA: TGCGCCAGCAGCGTGGGACAGGGCGCGAACACCGGGGAGCTGTTTTTT. Protein: CASSVGQGANTGELFF. Complete variable domain (other parts from reference TRBV5-1 and TRBJ2-2): KAGVTQTPRYLIKTRGQQVTLSCSPISGHRSVSWYQQTPGQGLQFLFEYFSETQRNKGNFPGRFSGRQFSNSRSEMNVSTLELGDSALYLCASSVGQGANTGELFFGEGSRLTVL.

This clonotype showed up many times. This chain links TRBV5-1 with TRBJ1-1; no clear D gene. This CDR3 region has 14 residues. V was cut by 0 bases and J by 4 bases, with 10 bases left in between. Germline CDR1 SGHRS, CDR2 YFSETQ. The CDR3 DNA reads TGCGCCAGCAGCTTGGGGCCGACTTCCACTGAAGCTTTCTTT. Translation gives CASSLGPTSTEAFF. Full variable domain (remainder filled in from reference TRBV5-1 and TRBJ1-1): KAGVTQTPRYLIKTRGQQVTLSCSPISGHRSVSWYQQTPGQGLQFLFEYFSETQRNKGNFPGRFSGRQFSNSRSEMNVSTLELGDSALYLCASSLGPTSTEAFFGQGTRLTVV.

At least ten counts were recorded for this clonotype. This chain connects TRBV28 to TRBJ1-1; D possibly corresponds to TRBD1 (6 bases). Germline lookup yields CDR1 MDHEN and CDR2 SYDVKM. V gave up 6 bases and J gave up 11 bases, with 13 bases separating them. The CDR3 totals 11 residues. CDR3 bases: TGTGCCAGCAGATACAGGGTCACGGCTTTCTTT. Its translation is CASRYRVTAFF.

This clonotype was found many times. The chain combines TRBV28 with TRBJ2-3, with D perhaps matching TRBD1 (6 bases). CDR1 and CDR2 from the germline V gene are MDHEN and SYDVKM. Trimming took 4 bases from V and 4 from J, leaving 9 bases between them. The CDR3 runs 13 residues. The CDR3: CASSSGQPDTQYF. Here the CDR3 DNA reads TGTGCCAGCAGTTCCGGACAGCCAGATACGCAGTATTTT.

Many counts were recorded for this clonotype. The chain carries TRBV20-1 and TRBJ1-5; D is uncertain. Trimming cost V 0 bases and J 5 bases, with 5 bases left between them. Germline lookup yields CDR1 DFQATT and CDR2 SNEGSKA (reference sequence). The CDR3 runs to 12 residues. In DNA form, the CDR3 reads TGCAGTGCTAGAGATCTTGATCAGCCCCAGCATTTT. The encoded protein is CSARDLDQPQHF.

Concerning this clonotype: A junction boundary mismatches the germline segment, possibly from a read error. The chain is built from TRBV19 and TRBJ2-1; TRBD2 agrees at 8 bases. The germline CDR1 and CDR2 sequences are LNHDA and SQIVND (reference sequence). The CDR3 contains 13 residues. CDR3 in amino acids: CAGSISGRGEQFF. The CDR3 coding sequence is TGTGCCGGTAGTATCAGCGGGAGAGGTGAGCAGTTCTTC.

This rearrangement joins TRBV19 to TRBJ1-2; TRBD1 matches at 7 bases. CDR1 and CDR2 from the germline V gene are LNHDA and SQIVND (reference sequence). Trimming cost V 2 bases and J 5 bases; bases outside gene matches: 14. The CDR3 has 17 residues. CDR3 residues: CASSIFPGQDPTYGYTF. In nucleotides, the CDR3 is TGTGCCAGTAGTATATTCCCTGGACAGGATCCTACTTATGGCTACACCTTC.

This clonotype showed up many times. This chain links TRBV20-1 with TRBJ2-7, with 13 bases identical to TRBD2. CDR1 DFQATT and CDR2 SNEGSKA come from the germline V gene (reference sequence). The CDR3 runs to 13 residues. The J segment lost 6 bases and the V segment lost 6 bases, leaving 5 bases of the junction unmatched. The CDR3 loop reads CSAWTSGSIEQYF. CDR3 DNA sequence: TGCAGTGCCTGGACTAGCGGGAGTATCGAGCAGTACTTC.

The table lists this clonotype with many counts. The chain combines TRBV2 with TRBJ1-1; tentative D call: TRBD1 (5 bases). The CDR3 is made up of 16 amino acids. Germline CDR1 SNHLY, CDR2 FYNNEI. V lost 7 bases to trimming and J lost 0 bases, with 18 bases between them. CDR3 amino acids: CASTQDTQRVNTEAFF. CDR3 DNA sequence: TGTGCCAGCACACAGGACACCCAAAGGGTGAACACTGAAGCTTTCTTT.

The sample holds a few counts of this clonotype. The gene calls are TRBV5-6 and TRBJ2-3; TRBD2 aligns across 11 bases. J lost 3 bases, V lost 2 bases, and 8 bases had no gene match. CDR3 length: 17 residues. Per germline, CDR1 SGHDT and CDR2 YYEEEE. CDR3 amino acids: CASSFVYLAGGTDTQYF. CDR3 coding DNA: TGTGCCAGCAGCTTCGTTTACCTAGCGGGAGGTACAGATACGCAGTATTTT. The full variable domain, completed using reference TRBV5-6 and TRBJ2-3, is DAGVTQSPTHLIKTRGQQVTLRCSPKSGHDTVSWYQQALGQGPQFIFQYYEEEERQRGNFPDRFSGHQFPNYSSELNVNALLLGDSALYLCASSFVYLAGGTDTQYFGPGTRLTVL.

This clonotype was seen just once. V usage is TRBV11-2 and J usage is TRBJ2-1; maybe TRBD2 (5 bases). The J call is doubtful: the DNA matches TRBJ2-7 better. The CDR3 consists of 11 residues. Germline V gene data show CDR1 as SGHAT and CDR2 as FQNNGV. The CDR3 DNA reads as TGTGCCAGCAGCTCGGGGAATGAGCAGTACTTC. It translates to CASSSGNEQYF.

This clonotype was detected many times. This sequence joins TRBV20-1 and TRBJ1-1; the D gene is possibly TRBD1 (6 bases). CDR3 length: 15 residues. Trimming pared 7 bases from V and 2 bases from J, leaving 20 bases between. Germline lookup yields CDR1 DFQATT and CDR2 SNEGSKA (reference sequence). The CDR3 DNA sequence: TGCAGTGTAGAGAGGGACAACTTGATTAACACTGAAGCTTTCTTT. Protein: CSVERDNLINTEAFF.

This clonotype was found many times. This sequence joins TRBV18 and TRBJ2-6; TRBD2 agrees at 7 bases. The CDR3 covers 15 residues. V lost 6 bases to trimming and J lost 0 bases; unmatched junction nucleotides: 2. CDR1 and CDR2 from the germline V gene are KGHSH and LQKENI. CDR3 protein: CASSGGGSGANVLTF. CDR3 DNA: TGTGCCAGCTCCGGCGGGGGCTCTGGGGCCAACGTCCTGACTTTC.

This clonotype showed up many times. The chain couples TRBV20-1 to TRBJ2-5; 11 nucleotides match TRBD2. Trimming took 0 bases from V and 1 from J; bases not matched to a gene: 4. CDR3 size: 16 residues. CDR1 and CDR2 from the germline V gene are DFQATT and SNEGSKA (reference sequence). The CDR3 coding sequence is TGCAGTGCTAGAGATCGACTAGCGGGACTCCAAGAGACCCAGTACTTC. Protein: CSARDRLAGLQETQYF.

The chain links TRBV9 to TRBJ2-7; weak D call: TRBD1 (6 bases). The germline CDR1 and CDR2 sequences are SGDLS and YYNGEE. The CDR3 runs to 13 residues. V shed 3 bases and J shed 6 bases, with 13 bases lying between them. The DNA for the CDR3 is TGTGCCAGCAGCGCCTTACAGGGCCTCGAGCAGTACTTC. It is translated as CASSALQGLEQYF.